This T cell receptor beta chain stems from a study of cytomegalovirus exposure and HLA in healthy donors. PCR employed 60 Vbeta and 13 Jbeta primers. Assay: immunoSEQ multiplex PCR; the TCRdb copy retains only in-frame clones and omits some. The table has 150,000 to 200,000 clones, approximately 80% seen once. Points from the study as a whole: Many donors shared some public TCRs, even though most TCR sequences were rare.

This clone has only one observation. The antigen remains undetermined. Per the germline V gene, CDR1 is SNHLY and CDR2 is FYNNEI. Trimming took 6 bases from V and 6 from J; bases not matched to a gene: 14. CDR3 length: 17 residues. Sequencing was done on a sample of PBMCs. The chain couples TRBV2 to TRBJ1-5; 10 positions match TRBD1. This sequence originates from a woman aged 18 to 35 in good health and CMV-seropositive. DNA for the CDR3: TGTGCCAGCAGGACAGGGGGCGCGTCGACGTTCAGTCAGCCCCAGCATTTT. This translates into CASRTGGASTFSQPQHF.